The text below deals with one T cell receptor beta chain. What antigen it recognizes has not been identified. Base-call qualities are not available, and no considerably larger clone is one nucleotide away. Measured from the cysteine to the phenylalanine, the CDR3 is 16 residues long. The kept DNA is CDR3 alone, 48 bases in frame from the first base. The germline V gene provides CDR1 MGHRA and CDR2 YSYEKL. At the junction V is shortened by 3 bases and J by 1 base; bases outside the gene matches: 6. The sample's time point label is to be understood as: pre-treatment baseline. Blood was sampled before treatment (T0) and at week 3 (W3), after the first cycle of checkpoint blockade. Except for a couple of patients with rapid clinical progression, response was assessed 12 weeks after the first infusion by RECIST 1.1; disease control meant complete response, partial response or stable disease. Any patient who had received prior systemic cancer treatment, was on concomitant immunosuppressant therapy or had synchronous other active malignancies was excluded. To track both circulating cells and T cell turnover, TCR beta was sequenced from bulk PBMC as well as from plasma cell-free DNA. PBMC were isolated from blood with Lymphoprep and SepMate tubes, followed by red cell lysis. QIAamp DNA Blood Mini kits were used to extract DNA from both PBMC and sorted T cell subsets.

These data originate in a study of blood T cell dynamics during melanoma immunotherapy (dated by TCRdb to 2018 to 2021). Context from the whole study: The patients had metastatic melanoma and were given first-line pembrolizumab or nivolumab plus ipilimumab as standard of care in the United Kingdom. To find early correlates of response, peripheral T cell receptor repertoires were profiled in metastatic melanoma patients before and after one cycle of checkpoint inhibitor therapy. The training cohort consisted of consecutive patients, while an additional independent group of patients from the same centre was pooled to form an external validation set.

Overall results and qualifications from the work: The study was unable to establish whether the T cell clones driving the repertoire changes were melanoma-specific or instead reflected general immune activation. A bifurcated reorganization of the PBMC repertoire at W3, with increased clonality or increased diversity, was observed in patients who later achieved disease control, unlike in progressors. The relatively small sample size was acknowledged as a potential limitation on generalization of the results.

For every bulk PBMC sample, a fixed 350 ng of DNA was loaded. TCR beta CDR3 sequences were amplified from genomic DNA with the immunoSEQ TCRb Assay kit following manufacturer instructions. The KAPA Library Quantification Kit for Illumina platforms was used to quantify pooled libraries by qPCR. Sequencing of the pooled libraries was done on an Illumina NextSeq 500, with clustering at roughly 0.55-1.1 pM. The authors processed their data as follows. TCR data were analyzed with immunoSEQ ANALYZER and the R LymphoSeq package. A rearrangement efficiency score was calculated as productive divided by the sum of productive and non-productive CDR3 sequences. Clonality was measured with the Gini coefficient and diversity with the Renyi index at alpha=1, and both measures were compared pairwise between timepoints within each patient. In LymphoSeq, clonal relatedness was computed using an edit distance of 3, and repertoire similarity was computed using the Bhattacharyya coefficient. Linear discriminant analysis on week-3 changes in clonality and diversity was built with the R MASS and caret packages to classify response. Sourced from immuneACCESS, this table was stored by TCRdb with only in-frame sequences that have V and J called. A share of the clones is absent; for the studies checked, an unresolved V gene accounts for under half, and the remainder has no known explanation. The V and J calls and clone size were taken over from that table, and D and trimming were inferred from the DNA. This sample comprises fewer than 18,000 clones, more than 75% of them detected only once. Jointly, the top ten make up 4.6% of the sample.

The rearrangement joined TRBV4-1 to TRBJ1-5; 7 of the junction bases match TRBD1. The clonotype originates from a human donor with melanoma. Sample: blood, taken from a patient treated with checkpoint blockade. The DNA is TGCGCCAGCAGCCACAGGCCACAGGGGAGCAATCAGCCCCAGCATTTT. Translated, it gives CASSHRPQGSNQPQHF.